These T cell receptor beta chains were read from a single sample in a study of blood T cells in healthy people across ages. TCRdb reanalysed the 5' RACE reads using MiXCR and keeps one entry per CDR3 protein. The sample consists of approximately 800,000 distinct CDR3 sequences, roughly 25% of them appearing once. These data were also reused for a study on T cells of mothers and their children.

The sequenced sample consisted of blood. The receptor set was obtained from a boy younger than 18 in good health. Each CDR3 is given with its conserved first and last residue. D genes are given only for firm matches. Expanded clones get a size class; other rows say once, few or many, or leave the size out.

v_gene	d_gene	j_gene	abundance	CDR3nt	CDR3aa
TRBV5-1	NA	TRBJ2-4	few	TGCGCCAGCAGCTTGGGAACACCGGGAGCGCTGGACAAAAACATTCAGTACTTC	CASSLGTPGALDKNIQYF
TRBV24-1	NA	TRBJ2-5	once	TGTGCCACCAGTGACCTCGACAGCCTCACCCAAGAGACCCAGTACTTC	CATSDLDSLTQETQYF
TRBV28	NA	TRBJ2-3	NA	TGTGCCAGCAGTTTATGGTCAGGGGCGGGAAAGGGAGGTCCAGATACGCAGTATTTT	CASSLWSGAGKGGPDTQYF
TRBV28	TRBD2	TRBJ2-5	few	TGTGCCAGCAGTTTAGTTGCTAGCGGGAGATCGAACGCCCCAGAGGACGAGACCCAGTACTTC	CASSLVASGRSNAPEDETQYF
TRBV29-1	NA	TRBJ2-1	few	TGCAGCGCTCATCGGATTTACAATGAGCAGTTCTTC	CSAHRIYNEQFF
TRBV7-8	TRBD1	TRBJ2-5	NA	TGTGCCAGCAGCGTTCCGGGACAGAGTGGGGAGACCCAGTACTTC	CASSVPGQSGETQYF
TRBV28	TRBD1	TRBJ1-2	NA	TGTGCCAGCAGTTTCTGGGACAGGGACTATGGCTACACCTTC	CASSFWDRDYGYTF
TRBV4-3	NA	TRBJ1-2	few	TGCGCCAGCAGCCAAGATCGGGGAGGGTTTGATGGCTACACCTTC	CASSQDRGGFDGYTF
TRBV27	TRBD2	TRBJ2-7	few	TGTGCCAGCAGTTACGTCCGTGGGACTAGCCTCAGCGAGCAGTACTTC	CASSYVRGTSLSEQYF
TRBV7-8	NA	TRBJ2-7	NA	TGTGCCAGCGCCCGCGGCCCCTACGAGCAGTACTTC	CASARGPYEQYF
TRBV28	TRBD2	TRBJ2-1	many	TGTGCCAGCAGTTCGGGACTAGCGGGAGGAAATGAGCAGTTCTTC	CASSSGLAGGNEQFF
TRBV7-2	TRBD1	TRBJ2-5	few	TGTGCCAGCAGCGGCGGGACAGGGGTTCGAGAGACCCAGTACTTC	CASSGGTGVRETQYF